This T cell receptor beta chain was identified during a study of blood T cell repertoires in COVID-19. Study-level information: Specimens from acute and convalescent COVID-19 originated in the United States, Italy and Spain. PBMCs, B-cell-depleted T cells, or T cells were the source of the cDNA or gDNA that made up the material.

The V and J ends lost 5 bases and 4 bases respectively, with 16 bases between them. The CDR3 has 14 amino acids. CDR1 is SGHNT, CDR2 YYREEE, per germline (reference sequence). Original processing notes: Counts of nucleated cells, estimated from reference gene primer amplification, were obtained. The repertoire was sequenced with immunoSEQ multiplex PCR; TCRdb's copy has only in-frame clones and lacks some. That table gives V, J and clone size, and the DNA gave D and trimming. The repertoire holds about 100,000 clones, with about 91% as singletons. This TCR derives from a human donor in a cohort sampled during active COVID-19. Source material: peripheral blood. The chain joins TRBV5-4 to TRBJ2-7; TRBD2 might be the D (7 bases). The CDR3 reads CASRKQGGAYEQYF. In nucleotides, the CDR3 is TGTGCCAGCAGGAAACAAGGGGGGGCATACGAGCAGTACTTC. The full variable domain, rest sourced from reference TRBV5-4 and TRBJ2-7, is ETGVTQSPTHLIKTRGQQVTLRCSSQSGHNTVSWYQQALGQGPQFIFQYYREEENGRGNFPPRFSGLQFPNYSSELNVNALELDDSALYLCASRKQGGAYEQYFGPGTRLTVT.